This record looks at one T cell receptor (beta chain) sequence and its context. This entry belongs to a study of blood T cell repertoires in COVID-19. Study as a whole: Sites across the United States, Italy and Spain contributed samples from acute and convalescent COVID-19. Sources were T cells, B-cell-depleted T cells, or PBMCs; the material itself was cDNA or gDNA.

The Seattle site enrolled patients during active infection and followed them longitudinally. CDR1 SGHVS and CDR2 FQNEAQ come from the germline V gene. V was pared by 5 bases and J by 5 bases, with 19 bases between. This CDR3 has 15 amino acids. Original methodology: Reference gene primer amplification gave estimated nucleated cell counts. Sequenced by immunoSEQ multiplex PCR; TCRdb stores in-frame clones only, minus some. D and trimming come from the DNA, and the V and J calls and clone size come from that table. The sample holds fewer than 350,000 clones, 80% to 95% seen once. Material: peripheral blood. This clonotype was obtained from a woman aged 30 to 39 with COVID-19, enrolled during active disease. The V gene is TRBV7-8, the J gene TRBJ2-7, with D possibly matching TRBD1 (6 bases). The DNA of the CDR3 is TGTGCCAGCAGCAAGGACAGCCGGGGTTCGGACGAGCAGTACTTC. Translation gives CASSKDSRGSDEQYF. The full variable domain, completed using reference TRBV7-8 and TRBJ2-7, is GAGVSQSPRYKVAKRGQDVALRCDPISGHVSLFWYQQALGQGPEFLTYFQNEAQLDKSGLPSDRFFAERPEGSVSTLKIQRTQQEDSAVYLCASSKDSRGSDEQYFGPGTRLTVT.